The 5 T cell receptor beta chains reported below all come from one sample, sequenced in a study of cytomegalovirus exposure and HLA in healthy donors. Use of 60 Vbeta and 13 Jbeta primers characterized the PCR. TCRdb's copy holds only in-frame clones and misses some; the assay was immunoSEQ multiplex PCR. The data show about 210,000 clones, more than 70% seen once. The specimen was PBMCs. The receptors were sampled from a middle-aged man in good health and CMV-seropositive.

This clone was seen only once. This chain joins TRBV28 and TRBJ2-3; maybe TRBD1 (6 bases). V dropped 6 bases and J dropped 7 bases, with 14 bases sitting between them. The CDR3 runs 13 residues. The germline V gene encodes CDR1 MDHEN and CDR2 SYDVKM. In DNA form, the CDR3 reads TGTGCCAGCAGCCTCCTACAGGGACATACGCAGTATTTT. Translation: CASSLLQGHTQYF.

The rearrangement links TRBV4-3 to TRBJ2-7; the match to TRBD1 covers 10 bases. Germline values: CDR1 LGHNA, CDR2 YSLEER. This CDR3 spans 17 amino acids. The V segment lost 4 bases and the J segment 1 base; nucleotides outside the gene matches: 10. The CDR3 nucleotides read TGCGCCAGCAGCCCTTTTTCTCCGGGACAGGGGTCCTACGAGCAGTACTTC. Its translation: CASSPFSPGQGSYEQYF.

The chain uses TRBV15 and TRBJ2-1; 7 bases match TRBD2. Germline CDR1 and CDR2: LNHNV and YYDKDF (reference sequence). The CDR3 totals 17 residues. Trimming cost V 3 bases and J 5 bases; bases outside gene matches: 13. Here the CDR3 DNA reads TGTGCCACCAGCAGGGATCCCCGCCCTCTAGCGGACAATGAGCAGTTCTTC. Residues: CATSRDPRPLADNEQFF.

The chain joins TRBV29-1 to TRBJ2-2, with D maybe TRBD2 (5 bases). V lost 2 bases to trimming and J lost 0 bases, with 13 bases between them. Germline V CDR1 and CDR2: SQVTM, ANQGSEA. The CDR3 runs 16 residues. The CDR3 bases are TGCAGCGTTGAAAAAACCGGACTCGCGAACACCGGGGAGCTGTTTTTT. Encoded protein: CSVEKTGLANTGELFF.

The CDR3 DNA is TGTGCCAGCAGTGAGGACAGGGTACGGGGCTACACCTTC. Protein product: CASSEDRVRGYTF. The chain couples TRBV6-1 to TRBJ1-2; 8 nucleotides align to TRBD1. From germline, CDR1 is MNHNS and CDR2 SASEGT. The J segment lost 8 bases and the V segment lost 3 bases, leaving 5 bases of the junction unmatched. The CDR3 covers 13 residues.